The rows below give T cell receptor beta chains drawn from one sample of a study of blood T cell repertoires in COVID-19. TCRdb's copy holds only in-frame clones and misses some; the assay was immunoSEQ multiplex PCR. The repertoire holds 150,000 or so clones, with 80% to 90% as singletons. The sample taken for sequencing was peripheral blood. The receptors were gathered from a human donor in a cohort sampled during active COVID-19. Each CDR3 is given with its conserved first and last residue. A D gene is named only where the DNA matches it firmly. Expanded clones are given a class, and other clones once, few, many or no size at all.

CDR3 length	clone size	J gene	V gene	D gene	CDR3 DNA	CDR3 protein
16	.	TRBJ2-7	TRBV6-2/TRBV6-3	.	TGTGCCAGCAGTGGGGGCAGGGGCGCCGGGTTATACGAGCAGTACTTC	CASSGGRGAGLYEQYF
15	.	TRBJ1-2	TRBV5-1	.	TGCGCCAGCAGCTTGTCTGGTATTATAGACTATGGCTACACCTTC	CASSLSGIIDYGYTF
13	.	TRBJ2-7	TRBV12-3/TRBV12-4	.	TGTGCCAGCAGTTTATCTTATGCCTACGAGCAGTACTTC	CASSLSYAYEQYF
14	.	TRBJ1-2	TRBV28	TRBD1	TGTGCCAGCAGTCATGCCGACAGGGTTTATGGCTACACCTTC	CASSHADRVYGYTF
12	few	TRBJ1-1	TRBV4-3	TRBD1	TGCGCCAGCAGCCAGGGGGACAGGGCGGCTTTCTTT	CASSQGDRAAFF
13	.	TRBJ1-2	TRBV12-3/TRBV12-4	.	TGTGCCAGCAGTTTTAGTTGGGAGGGGGGCTACACCTTC	CASSFSWEGGYTF
13	.	TRBJ2-2	TRBV10-1	.	TGCGCCAGCAGTGCCCCGACGGGAGGGGAGCTGTTTTTT	CASSAPTGGELFF
17	.	TRBJ2-2	TRBV5-4	TRBD1	TGTGCCAGCAGCCCCGGGACAGGGATGTTTGTGGCCGGGGAGCTGTTTTTT	CASSPGTGMFVAGELFF
14	.	TRBJ1-2	TRBV6-2/TRBV6-3	.	TGTGCCAGCAGTTTGACGACAGCAACGTATGGCTACACCTTC	CASSLTTATYGYTF
14	.	TRBJ1-4	TRBV3-1/TRBV3-2	TRBD1	TGTGCCAGCAGCCAACAGGACAGGGAGGGAAAACTGTTTTTT	CASSQQDREGKLFF
16	.	TRBJ2-7	TRBV10-1	TRBD1	TGCGCCAGCAGTGAGGGTAGAGGGGGCAATCTCTACGAGCAGTACTTC	CASSEGRGGNLYEQYF
13	.	TRBJ2-7	TRBV9	.	TGTGCCAGCAGCGTAGATGGGGGCGGCGAGCAGTACTTC	CASSVDGGGEQYF
15	.	TRBJ1-1	TRBV7-9	.	TGTGCCAGCAGCTTGACTACACTAGCGGGGACTGAAGCTTTCTTT	CASSLTTLAGTEAFF
15	.	TRBJ2-7	TRBV7-8	.	TGTGCCAGCAACCAAAGAGCAGGGAATTCCTACGAGCAGTACTTC	CASNQRAGNSYEQYF
14	.	TRBJ1-6	TRBV6-2/TRBV6-3	.	TGTGCCAGCAGTTACTCTGGCAGGGATTCACCCCTCCACTTT	CASSYSGRDSPLHF
15	few	TRBJ1-5	TRBV2	TRBD1	TGTGCCAGCAGACCGGGACAGATAAGCAATCAGCCCCAGCATTTT	CASRPGQISNQPQHF
15	.	TRBJ2-5	TRBV4-3	.	TGCGCCAGCAGCCAAGAAGTAAGAGCTTGGGAGACCCAGTACTTC	CASSQEVRAWETQYF
14	.	TRBJ2-7	TRBV2	.	TGTGCCAGCGGCGCAGGGGCCCCCCGGGACGAGCAGTACTTC	CASGAGAPRDEQYF
13	once	TRBJ1-4	TRBV6-2/TRBV6-3	.	TGTGCCAGCAGTGGACAGCCTAATGAAAAACTGTTTTTT	CASSGQPNEKLFF
14	.	TRBJ2-3	TRBV10-3	.	TGTGCCATCAGTGAGTCGCTAGCCCCAGATACGCAGTATTTT	CAISESLAPDTQYF